This TCR beta chain was sequenced during a study of CD8 T cells in ankylosing spondylitis. Study results and caveats: A TCR beta motif made of about 8 highly homologous variants seemed typical of ankylosing spondylitis blood.

Comments on this clonotype: Its antigen is still unknown.

Making the TCR beta libraries involved quantitative 5'-RACE with molecular barcodes. TCRdb reprocessed the 5' RACE reads with MiXCR, giving one entry per CDR3 protein. The sample yields about 700,000 distinct CDR3 sequences, around 19% seen once. The germline V gene has CDR1 MNHEY and CDR2 SVGEGT. The CDR3 length is 17 residues. The ends were cut back, 3 bases at V and 3 bases at J, with 19 bases in the middle. This sequence originates from a male donor with ankylosing spondylitis. The sequenced sample was blood, either unsorted or a sorted T cell fraction (not recorded which). This rearrangement joins TRBV6-2 or TRBV6-3 to TRBJ2-3; TRBD2 might be the D (6 bases). The CDR3 protein is CASSYPYGGSGTDTQYF. For the CDR3, the DNA is TGTGCCAGCAGTTATCCTTATGGAGGGAGTGGAACAGATACGCAGTATTTT.